A single sample gave rise to the 27 T cell receptor beta chains below, sequenced in a study of OX40 agonist ivuxolimab in advanced cancers. The repertoire was sequenced with immunoSEQ multiplex PCR; TCRdb's copy has only in-frame clones and lacks some. This table has about 54,000 clones, more than 75% appearing once. Sequencing was performed on CD4+ or CD8+ T cells sorted from blood, taken in a trial of the OX40 agonist ivuxolimab. The receptors shown here come from an adult with an advanced solid tumor such as melanoma, head and neck, liver or kidney cancer.

This clone was seen a single time. The chain uses TRBV28 and TRBJ2-7; 9 bases match TRBD1. CDR1 is MDHEN, CDR2 SYDVKM, per germline. V lost 5 bases and J lost 7; bases outside the gene matches: 18. CDR3 length: 17 amino acids. CDR3 sequence (DNA): TGTGCCAGCAGTCCGTGGGGTACAGGGGGCAGCTCTGGGGAGCAGTACTTC. Protein product: CASSPWGTGGSSGEQYF.

The genes are TRBV6-1 and TRBJ1-5; no clear D gene. V dropped 3 bases and J dropped 7 bases, with 10 bases sitting between them. Germline CDR1 reads MNHNS; CDR2 reads SASEGT. The CDR3 is 13 amino acids. CDR3 nucleotide sequence: TGTGCCAGCAGTGACAGCCAAGGGCAGCCCCAGCATTTT. Its protein product is CASSDSQGQPQHF.

The J gene is TRBJ1-1, the V gene TRBV6-5; TRBD1 is a possible D gene (6 bases). Germline lookup yields CDR1 MNHEY and CDR2 SVGAGI. Trimming removed 8 bases from V and 2 bases from J, with 15 bases in between. The CDR3 runs to 14 residues. The CDR3 nucleotides are TGTGCCAGCCGCTGGGGGGCCCCTAACACTGAAGCTTTCTTT. It specifies CASRWGAPNTEAFF.

A note on this clone: One end of the junction fails to match germline, which may point to a read error. CDR3 sequence (DNA): TGTGCCAGCAGCCTAGGGCAGGGAAATAGCCACGAGCAGTACTTC. Residues: CASSLGQGNSHEQYF. The rearrangement joins TRBV13 to TRBJ2-7; D may be TRBD1 (5 bases). Germline CDR1 is PRHDT and CDR2 is FYEKMQ (reference sequence). This CDR3 comprises 15 residues.

V and J are TRBV29-1 and TRBJ1-4; weak D call: TRBD1 (6 bases). The germline CDR1 and CDR2 sequences are SQVTM and ANQGSEA. The CDR3 is 14 amino acids. The V gene lost 5 bases and the J gene lost 8 bases, with 18 bases spanning the gap. CDR3 sequence (DNA): TGCAGCGTTTCCGGGACATGGGGAGGGGAAAAACTGTTTTTT. This codes for CSVSGTWGGEKLFF.

The V call is TRBV5-4, the J call TRBJ2-1, with no clear D. Trimming took 1 base from V and 10 from J, leaving 12 bases between them. Germline V gene data show CDR1 as SGHNT and CDR2 as YYREEE (reference sequence). This CDR3 contains 13 residues. CDR3 nucleotide sequence: TGTGCCAGCAGCTTGTTCCTATTCGAGGAGCAGTTCTTC. This translates into CASSLFLFEEQFF.

The genes are TRBV18 and TRBJ1-2, with 8 bases aligning to TRBD1. Trimming took 4 bases from V and 7 from J; bases not matched to a gene: 2. Germline V gene sequence: CDR1 KGHSH, CDR2 LQKENI. The CDR3 length is 12 residues. CDR3 loop: CASSRTGSGYTF. The CDR3 DNA reads as TGTGCCAGCTCACGGACAGGGTCTGGCTACACCTTC.

V is TRBV27 and J is TRBJ2-1; 11 nucleotides match TRBD2. The germline V gene has CDR1 MNHEY and CDR2 SMNVEV (reference sequence). V shed 7 bases, J shed 6 bases, and the junction held 8 bases outside the gene matches. The CDR3 is 15 amino acids. The CDR3 region has the DNA TGTGCCAGCACCCCGACTAGCGGGACCGGCAATGAGCAGTTCTTC. This codes for CASTPTSGTGNEQFF.

The gene calls are TRBV27 and TRBJ2-7; D unresolved. The CDR3 has 14 residues. Looked up from germline, CDR1 is MNHEY and CDR2 is SMNVEV (reference sequence). With 2 bases removed from V and 5 bases from J, the gap between germline ends came to 13 bases. The DNA of the CDR3 is TGTGCCAGCAGTTTAAGGGAAGTAAGGGACGAGCAGTACTTC. Protein: CASSLREVRDEQYF.

For the CDR3, the DNA is TGTGCCATCACTTCCCCCCAACCGGAGCTGTTTTTT. Its protein is CAITSPQPELFF. The chain couples TRBV25-1 to TRBJ2-2; no reliable D call. CDR3 length equals 12 residues. Trimming took 10 bases from V and 10 from J, leaving 16 bases between them. The germline gives CDR1 MGHDK, CDR2 SYGVNS.

The chain has TRBV7-2 and TRBJ1-2; TRBD1 matches 9 bases. The CDR3 runs 13 residues. Per the germline V gene, CDR1 is SGHTA and CDR2 is FQGNSA. Germline trimming cut 6 bases from V and 7 bases from J; bases unmatched to any gene: 6. CDR3 nucleotide sequence: TGTGCCAGCAGTCGGGGACAGGGAAGTGGCTACACCTTC. It specifies CASSRGQGSGYTF.

This chain connects TRBV27 to TRBJ2-2; 8 bases match TRBD2. J was trimmed by 0 bases and V by 8 bases; bases with no gene match: 5. The CDR3 has 15 amino acids. Germline V gene sequence: CDR1 MNHEY, CDR2 SMNVEV (reference sequence). The DNA for the CDR3 is TGTGCCAGCCAACGACTAGCGCCGAACACCGGGGAGCTGTTTTTT. Translated, it gives CASQRLAPNTGELFF.

J is TRBJ1-6 and V is TRBV5-1; D is uncertain. Germline-derived CDR1 and CDR2 are SGHRS and YFSETQ. The CDR3 contains 13 residues. Trimming left V 4 bases short and J 8 bases short, with 10 bases between. CDR3 loop: CASSQYGDSPLHF. CDR3 nucleotides: TGCGCCAGCAGCCAATATGGGGATTCACCCCTCCACTTT.

This chain connects TRBV7-9 to TRBJ2-5; D not certain. The germline V and J ends were trimmed by 2 bases and 5 bases, with 6 bases remaining between them. The germline gives CDR1 SEHNR, CDR2 FQNEAQ (reference sequence). The CDR3 contains 12 residues. Written as DNA, the CDR3 is TGTGCCAGCAGCTTATTCTCTGAGACCCAGTACTTC. Encoded protein: CASSLFSETQYF.

Only a few counts were recorded for this clone. The chain carries TRBV7-2 and TRBJ1-5; D not certain. Looked up from germline, CDR1 is SGHTA and CDR2 is FQGNSA. The V gene lost 1 base and the J gene lost 3 bases, with 10 bases spanning the gap. CDR3 length: 15 residues. The CDR3 is CASSLEGGNNQPQHF. The CDR3 DNA is TGTGCCAGCAGCTTAGAGGGCGGAAACAATCAGCCCCAGCATTTT.

The chain is built from TRBV28 and TRBJ2-7; D is tentatively TRBD1 or TRBD2 (5 bases each). The CDR3 is made up of 14 amino acids. Trimming took off 5 bases at V and 3 bases at J, with 14 bases between the two ends. Germline assignment: CDR1 MDHEN and CDR2 SYDVKM. The CDR3 sequence: CASSGGPSGYEQYF. CDR3 bases: TGTGCCAGCAGTGGGGGACCCTCGGGCTACGAGCAGTACTTC.

This chain joins TRBV11-2 and TRBJ1-3, with no clear D. CDR3 length: 15 amino acids. V was cut by 5 bases and J by 4 bases, with 15 bases left in between. Germline CDR1 is SGHAT and CDR2 is FQNNGV. The CDR3 protein is CASSRLRATGNTIYF. CDR3 sequence (DNA): TGTGCCAGCAGCCGATTACGGGCGACGGGAAACACCATATATTTT.

The chain carries TRBV6-6 and TRBJ1-1; D is unclear. Germline V gene data show CDR1 as MNHNY and CDR2 as SVGAGI (reference sequence). V shed 0 bases and J shed 5 bases, with 13 bases lying between them. The CDR3 totals 15 residues. The CDR3 here is CASSYSQAPRTEAFF. In nucleotides, the CDR3 is TGTGCCAGCAGTTACTCCCAGGCACCACGGACTGAAGCTTTCTTT.

This chain links TRBV10-2 with TRBJ1-1, with 9 bases lining up with TRBD1. The V and J ends lost 3 bases and 6 bases, in that order; junction bases with no gene match: 11. CDR1 is WSHSY and CDR2 is SAAADI in the germline V gene. CDR3 size: 16 residues. The DNA of the CDR3 is TGCGCCAGCAGTGAAGGAATGACAGGGGGTGAACCTGAAGCTTTCTTT. It codes for CASSEGMTGGEPEAFF.

The V call is TRBV5-8, the J call TRBJ1-1; D gene ambiguous. CDR3 size: 12 residues. Germline CDR1 reads SGHTS; CDR2 reads YDEGEE. V was shortened by 1 base and J by 5 bases, with 6 bases between the two germline ends. The CDR3 loop is CASSLIRTEAFF. CDR3 nucleotide sequence: TGTGCCAGCAGCTTGATTAGGACTGAAGCTTTCTTT.

The chain has TRBV6-1 and TRBJ2-7; tentatively, D is TRBD1 (6 bases). V lost 5 bases and J lost 6, with 14 bases in between. This CDR3 is built from 13 residues. The germline CDR1 and CDR2 sequences are MNHNS and SASEGT. The CDR3 here is CASSQTGTTEQYF. CDR3 coding DNA: TGTGCCAGCAGTCAAACAGGGACAACCGAGCAGTACTTC.

The rearrangement joins TRBV7-2 to TRBJ2-2; D remains unclear. V lost 4 bases and J lost 5, with 5 bases in between. The length of the CDR3 is 12 residues. Germline values: CDR1 SGHTA, CDR2 FQGNSA. This CDR3 is CASSWGTGELFF. CDR3 in DNA: TGTGCCAGCAGCTGGGGAACCGGGGAGCTGTTTTTT.

This chain connects TRBV6-5 to TRBJ2-1; unclear D gene. The V gene's germline CDR1 is MNHEY and CDR2 SVGAGI. V lost 5 bases to trimming and J lost 2 bases, with 4 bases between them. CDR3 length: 12 residues. The CDR3, as DNA: TGTGCCAGCAGTGAAACCTACAATGAGCAGTTCTTC. It yields the protein CASSETYNEQFF.

The chain carries TRBV7-3 and TRBJ2-1; 10 nucleotides line up with TRBD2. Germline lookup yields CDR1 SGHTA and CDR2 FQGTGA. Trimming took 5 bases from V and 0 from J; bases not matched to a gene: 1. The CDR3 is 15 amino acids. Written as DNA, the CDR3 is TGTGCCAGCAGCCCTAGCGGGAGCTCCTACAATGAGCAGTTCTTC. Encoded protein: CASSPSGSSYNEQFF.

V is TRBV28 and J is TRBJ2-7; 8 bases fit TRBD1. The ends lost 6 bases at V and 0 bases at J; junction bases unmatched: 7. From germline, CDR1 is MDHEN and CDR2 SYDVKM. This CDR3 contains 15 residues. CDR3 coding DNA: TGTGCCAGCAGGCGCGACAGGGGCTTCTCCTACGAGCAGTACTTC. Protein sequence: CASRRDRGFSYEQYF.

The J gene is TRBJ1-6, the V gene TRBV5-1; a weak D match, TRBD1 (5 bases). This CDR3 comprises 15 residues. Per germline, CDR1 SGHRS and CDR2 YFSETQ. With 4 bases removed from V and 8 bases from J, the gap between germline ends came to 16 bases. Here the CDR3 reads CASSTGTPLDSPLHF. CDR3 DNA: TGCGCCAGCAGCACCGGGACCCCGCTAGATTCACCCCTCCACTTT.

The V and J genes are TRBV7-9 and TRBJ2-3; TRBD2 aligns across 13 bases. Germline CDR1 reads SEHNR; CDR2 reads FQNEAQ (reference sequence). The CDR3 totals 16 residues. Unmatched junction bases numbered 10, after V lost 7 bases and J lost 6 bases. The CDR3 loop reads CASTFPGLAGADTQYF. CDR3 nucleotide sequence: TGTGCCAGCACCTTCCCAGGACTAGCGGGAGCTGATACGCAGTATTTT.